This TCR beta chain was found in a study of blood T cell repertoires in COVID-19 (dated by TCRdb to 2018 to 2020). Background for the entire study: The collaborator samples originated in the United States, Italy and Spain and spanned the acute and convalescent phases of COVID-19. The material from the prospective study consisted of cDNA or gDNA derived from T cells, B-cell-depleted T cells, or PBMCs. The dataset comprised deeply sampled blood TCRbeta repertoires from subjects exposed to, actively infected with, or recovered from COVID-19. The repertoires were released in a freely available public database intended as a resource for research on the immune response to SARS-CoV-2. Samples were obtained from the ongoing ImmuneRACE study (first 160 participants) and from 1,200 or so subjects provided by 6 global collaborators. Nearly every sample came with metadata listing a de-identified subject ID, COVID-19 status, age in years and sex. Where HLA class I and class II types were available, the types were taken from metadata supplied by the sample provider, not from assay-based typing. Paper-wide results and their limitations: Clinical and demographic metadata were provided uncurated, with the amount varying by source and participant.

The immunoSEQ Assay, a bias-controlled multiplex PCR, was used to amplify TCRbeta CDR3 regions from genomic DNA. For the original study's pipeline: The number of nucleated cells in each sample was estimated from the amplification of reference gene primers within the assay. To quantify the absolute abundance of each unique TCRbeta CDR3 rearrangement, sequence reads were collapsed and filtered. For each sample, productive Simpson clonality was calculated as the square root of Simpson's diversity index across productive rearrangements. TCRdb stores this immuneACCESS table with in-frame sequences only. Part of the clones is absent; in the studies checked, under half of the shortfall reflects unresolved V genes, and no reason is known for the rest. V, J and clone size are those of that table, while D and trimming were read from the DNA. The sample table lists around 190,000 clones, about four fifths of them with a count of one. The ten largest clones add up to roughly 6.8% of the sample.

Each collaborating institution followed its own protocols to collect whole blood in K2EDTA tubes. For TCRbeta analysis, collaborator samples were shipped as frozen whole blood, as isolated PBMCs, or as DNA extracted from either sample type. With respect to this clone: Which antigen it targets is not known. Base quality data are lacking; no much larger clone is found one base away.

The CDR3 sequence holds 14 residues, the cysteine and phenylalanine included. Just CDR3 DNA is preserved here, 42 bases in frame from base 1. The germline ends are 16 bases apart after V is trimmed by 10 bases and J by 1 base. The germline V gene supplies CDR1 SNHLY and CDR2 FYNNEI. Sequenced sample: peripheral blood. The TCR sequence derives from a human donor in a cohort sampled during active COVID-19. The chain is encoded by TRBV2 joined to TRBJ1-1; the D gene is perhaps TRBD1, from 5 matching bases. The CDR3 region: CATGRGGTNTEAFF. The sequenced DNA: TGTGCCACCGGACGGGGAGGGACGAACACTGAAGCTTTCTTT.